This TCR beta chain was obtained from a study of T cell responses to AZD1222 COVID-19 vaccine. Notes on the study in general: Two AZD1222 doses significantly raised spike-specific TCR breadth and depth over controls. Every sample of the repertoires postdated the peak T cell response.

This CDR3 contains 14 residues. The germline V gene encodes CDR1 SNHLY and CDR2 FYNNEI. V shed 7 bases and J 0 bases; nucleotides not matched to a gene: 4. Profiled with immunoSEQ multiplex PCR; TCRdb holds only in-frame clones, not every one. The sample includes about 120,000 clones, roughly 92% of them seen just once. Samples with a second dose at about 4 or about 12 weeks were pooled together. Concerning this clone itself: Its target is not known. This sample also contains other DNA sequences that code for the same CDR3.

The V and J genes are TRBV2 and TRBJ2-3, with 7 positions matching TRBD2. The sequence derives from an adult who received the AZD1222 COVID-19 vaccine. Here the sequenced sample was peripheral blood, taken 28 days after the second AZD1222 dose. CDR3 loop: CASTRAGSTDTQYF. The CDR3 region has the DNA TGTGCCAGCACTAGAGCGGGGAGCACAGATACGCAGTATTTT.